These 25 T cell receptor beta chains were all obtained from the same sample, sequenced in a study of shared clonotypes between healthy human individuals. The method was immunoSEQ multiplex PCR; TCRdb's version includes in-frame clones alone and lacks a portion of them. The table includes some 2,500,000 clones, roughly 92% detected once. Sequencing was done on a sample of naive CD4+ T cells from PBMCs. The subset here: CD45RA+ positively selected. These receptors were collected from a man aged 18-30 years in good health. Some clones in this sample may be carry-over from other donors' samples.

This rearrangement joins TRBV7-9 to TRBJ2-4, with TRBD2 matching over 7 bases. The trim removed 2 bases at V and 7 bases at J, leaving 5 bases unmatched. This CDR3 has 14 residues. Germline V gene data show CDR1 as SEHNR and CDR2 as FQNEAQ (reference sequence). The CDR3 DNA sequence: TGTGCCAGCAGCTTAATTGCGGGAGATAACATTCAGTACTTC. It encodes CASSLIAGDNIQYF.

The J gene is TRBJ2-3, the V gene TRBV4-1, with D perhaps matching TRBD2 (6 bases). Germline CDR1 reads MGHRA; CDR2 reads YSYEKL. The CDR3 totals 16 residues. V lost 4 bases and J lost 3, with 17 bases in between. This CDR3 reads CASSLSTTGVTDTQYF. The CDR3 DNA is TGCGCCAGCAGCCTCTCGACTACGGGAGTAACAGATACGCAGTATTTT.

This chain links TRBV30 with TRBJ2-7; D is undetermined. The CDR3 loop spans 12 amino acids. The germline CDR1 and CDR2 sequences are GTSNPN and SVGIG (reference sequence). The germline V and J ends were trimmed by 4 bases and 2 bases, with 9 bases remaining between them. As DNA, the CDR3 is TGTGCCTGGACAAAGGGCGCCTACGAGCAGTACTTC. It specifies CAWTKGAYEQYF.

The V and J genes are TRBV5-1 and TRBJ2-7; D is perhaps TRBD1 (6 bases). The CDR3 loop spans 14 amino acids. CDR1 SGHRS and CDR2 YFSETQ come from the germline V gene. Trimming removed 0 bases from V and 3 bases from J, with 10 bases in between. The CDR3 region has the DNA TGCGCCAGCAGCTTGGGGGGGCCAGTCTACGAGCAGTACTTC. This gives the protein CASSLGGPVYEQYF.

The V gene is TRBV7-2, the J gene TRBJ1-1; D gene uncertain. The CDR3 totals 16 residues. Trimming took 0 bases from V and 0 from J, leaving 11 bases between them. The germline CDR1 and CDR2 sequences are SGHTA and FQGNSA. CDR3 nucleotide sequence: TGTGCCAGCAGCTTAGCGGCTACTCAAATGAACACTGAAGCTTTCTTT. It codes for CASSLAATQMNTEAFF.

The chain is built from TRBV4-2 and TRBJ2-1; 10 bases are shared with TRBD2. With V trimmed by 2 bases and J by 4 bases, 8 bases remained unmatched. This CDR3 contains 17 residues. The V gene's germline CDR1 is LGHNA and CDR2 YNFKEQ. CDR3 amino acids: CASSQTRTSGYYNEQFF. CDR3 sequence (DNA): TGTGCCAGCAGCCAAACCAGGACTAGCGGATATTACAATGAGCAGTTCTTC.

V gene TRBV28 combines with J gene TRBJ2-7; D assignment may be TRBD1 or TRBD2 (5 bases each). V was trimmed by 10 bases and J by 6 bases, leaving 19 bases between them. The CDR3 is made up of 13 amino acids. The germline V gene has CDR1 MDHEN and CDR2 SYDVKM. The CDR3 here is CATTARGRGEQYF. CDR3 nucleotides: TGTGCCACCACAGCCCGGGGCCGGGGCGAGCAGTACTTC.

The chain carries TRBV5-1 and TRBJ2-2; TRBD1 agrees at 12 bases. The CDR3 contains 16 residues. V trimming: 3 bases; J trimming: 7 bases; junction bases outside the gene matches: 7. Germline CDR1 and CDR2: SGHRS and YFSETQ. This CDR3 reads CASSSLGTGGVGELFF. CDR3 coding DNA: TGCGCCAGCAGCTCCCTTGGGACAGGGGGCGTCGGGGAGCTGTTTTTT.

As to this clone: The same CDR3 can be traced to other DNA sequences in this sample. The CDR3 sequence is CASSLGVAKNIQYF. In nucleotides, the CDR3 is TGCGCCAGCAGCTTGGGGGTAGCCAAAAACATTCAGTACTTC. The rearrangement uses TRBV5-1 and TRBJ2-4; D remains ambiguous. The V and J ends lost 0 bases and 0 bases respectively, with 4 bases between them. The germline CDR1 and CDR2 sequences are SGHRS and YFSETQ. There are 14 residues in the CDR3.

V is TRBV11-3 and J is TRBJ1-1; 7 bases line up with TRBD1. This CDR3 has 14 residues. From germline, CDR1 is SGHNT and CDR2 YENEEA. With V trimmed by 2 bases and J by 6 bases, 6 bases remained unmatched. CDR3 protein: CASSLFGDRSEAFF. DNA for the CDR3: TGTGCCAGCAGCTTATTTGGGGACAGATCTGAAGCTTTCTTT.

The CDR3 DNA reads TGTGCCAGCAGCGTAGGGATTGGGGGACGATCTATCGAGACCCAGTACTTC. Its translation: CASSVGIGGRSIETQYF. This chain uses TRBV9 with TRBJ2-5; D may correspond to TRBD1 or TRBD2 (5 bases each). V was cut by 0 bases and J by 5 bases, with 20 bases left in between. This CDR3 has 17 amino acids. Germline V gene sequence: CDR1 SGDLS, CDR2 YYNGEE.

In DNA, the CDR3 is TGTGCCTGGAGTGTAGGGCTAGGCTACGAGCAGTACTTC. As protein: CAWSVGLGYEQYF. V gene TRBV30 combines with J gene TRBJ2-7, with D unclear. Trimming removed 0 bases from V and 3 bases from J, with 9 bases in between. CDR3 size: 13 residues. CDR1 is GTSNPN and CDR2 is SVGIG in the germline V gene (reference sequence). The whole variable domain, remainder taken from reference TRBV30 and TRBJ2-7, is SQTIHQWPATLVQPVGSPLSLECTVEGTSNPNLYWYRQAAGRGLQLLFYSVGIGQISSEVPQNLSASRPQDRQFILSSKKLLLSDSGFYLCAWSVGLGYEQYFGPGTRLTVT.

Turning to this clone: The same CDR3 is also encoded by other DNA sequences in this sample. The chain links TRBV6-5 to TRBJ2-7, with 9 positions matching TRBD1. CDR1 is MNHEY and CDR2 is SVGAGI in the germline V gene. The length of the CDR3 is 13 residues. Unmatched junction bases numbered 4, after V lost 6 bases and J lost 4 bases. The CDR3 protein is CASSRDRVYEQYF. The CDR3 DNA is TGTGCCAGCAGCCGGGACAGGGTATACGAGCAGTACTTC.

V and J are TRBV30 and TRBJ1-4; D may be TRBD1 (6 bases). Germline V gene data show CDR1 as GTSNPN and CDR2 as SVGIG (reference sequence). The CDR3 totals 16 residues. V was cut by 4 bases and J by 8 bases, with 23 bases left in between. The CDR3 region is CAWTVSWGPTGEKLFF. DNA for the CDR3: TGTGCCTGGACTGTAAGCTGGGGGCCGACCGGGGAAAAACTGTTTTTT.

V is TRBV5-1 and J is TRBJ2-2; D remains unclear. Germline V gene data show CDR1 as SGHRS and CDR2 as YFSETQ. The CDR3 has 12 amino acids. V was shortened by 7 bases and J by 7 bases, with 11 bases between the two germline ends. The CDR3 loop reads CASYEGIGELFF. The CDR3 DNA reads as TGCGCCAGCTACGAAGGTATCGGGGAGCTGTTTTTT.

This chain uses TRBV14 with TRBJ2-7; maybe TRBD1 (6 bases). The V gene's germline CDR1 is SGHDN and CDR2 FVKESK. The ends were cut back, 2 bases at V and 1 base at J, with 12 bases in the middle. The CDR3 length is 15 residues. This chain's CDR3 is CASSQRGTHSYEQYF. The CDR3, as DNA: TGTGCCAGCAGCCAAAGGGGGACACATTCCTACGAGCAGTACTTC.

The chain joins TRBV9 to TRBJ2-7; 8 bases fit TRBD1. The CDR3 loop spans 14 amino acids. Germline CDR1 reads SGDLS; CDR2 reads YYNGEE. V dropped 2 bases and J dropped 6; count of bases not matched to a gene: 7. In DNA, the CDR3 is TGTGCCAGCAGCGTCGGACAGGGTTTCTCCGAGCAGTACTTC. Protein: CASSVGQGFSEQYF.

This chain uses TRBV10-3 with TRBJ2-7; 11 bases are a match to TRBD2. The V gene's germline CDR1 is ENHRY and CDR2 SYGVKD. The V gene end was trimmed by 4 bases and the J gene end by 4 bases; junction bases not matched to a gene: 6. This CDR3 has 15 amino acids. In DNA, the CDR3 is TGTGCCATCAGTGGGGTAGCGGGAGGGCTTTACGAGCAGTACTTC. Encoded protein: CAISGVAGGLYEQYF.

The chain joins TRBV30 to TRBJ1-2; D not resolved. The CDR3 is 11 amino acids. Germline-derived CDR1 and CDR2 are GTSNPN and SVGIG (reference sequence). V shed 7 bases and J shed 13 bases, with 19 bases lying between them. The CDR3 spells CAFVIWTAVTF. As DNA, the CDR3 is TGTGCCTTCGTTATCTGGACGGCCGTCACCTTC.

The rearrangement uses TRBV5-1 and TRBJ2-6; the D is unclear. Germline lookup yields CDR1 SGHRS and CDR2 YFSETQ. The CDR3 totals 19 residues. V was trimmed by 0 bases and J by 0 bases, leaving 16 bases between them. The CDR3 protein is CASSLVRAALDSGANVLTF. CDR3 coding DNA: TGCGCCAGCAGCTTGGTACGGGCAGCCCTTGACTCTGGGGCCAACGTCCTGACTTTC.

V is TRBV30 and J is TRBJ1-5; TRBD1 might be the D (5 bases). Germline-derived CDR1 and CDR2 are GTSNPN and SVGIG (reference sequence). The CDR3 runs 13 residues. The V and J ends lost 2 bases and 6 bases respectively, with 11 bases between them. CDR3 region: CAWSLQGSQPQHF. In DNA, the CDR3 is TGTGCCTGGAGTCTCCAGGGCAGTCAGCCCCAGCATTTT.

The CDR3 loop reads CASTRTAQETQYF. As DNA, the CDR3 is TGTGCCAGCACTAGGACAGCGCAAGAGACCCAGTACTTC. This chain links TRBV2 with TRBJ2-5, with D perhaps matching TRBD1 (6 bases). The germline V and J ends were trimmed by 7 bases and 2 bases, with 11 bases remaining between them. The CDR3 totals 13 residues. Germline V lookup: CDR1 SNHLY, CDR2 FYNNEI.

This clone was seen only once. This chain links TRBV12-5 with TRBJ2-3, with a possible D match to TRBD1 (5 bases). The CDR3 totals 13 residues. Trimming shortened V by 2 bases and J by 3 bases, and 6 bases separated the two germline ends. Germline V gene sequence: CDR1 LGHNT, CDR2 FRNRAP. This CDR3 is CASGLPGTDTQYF. As DNA, the CDR3 is TGTGCTAGTGGTTTGCCAGGGACAGATACGCAGTATTTT.

The CDR3 here is CASSPGLAGGLVEQFF. CDR3 sequence (DNA): TGTGCCAGCAGCCCCGGACTAGCGGGAGGGTTGGTGGAGCAGTTCTTC. The rearrangement joins TRBV9 to TRBJ2-1; TRBD2 matches 15 bases. V lost 4 bases to trimming and J lost 10 bases; unmatched junction nucleotides: 9. This CDR3 is built from 16 residues. Germline V gene lookup returns CDR1 SGDLS and CDR2 YYNGEE.

The chain links TRBV7-9 to TRBJ1-1; the match to TRBD1 covers 7 bases. This CDR3 comprises 15 residues. The ends lost 0 bases at V and 5 bases at J; junction bases unmatched: 6. Germline assignment: CDR1 SEHNR and CDR2 FQNEAQ (reference sequence). CDR3 in DNA: TGTGCCAGCAGCTTAGCGGGACAGCTAATGACTGAAGCTTTCTTT. This gives the protein CASSLAGQLMTEAFF.